A selection of T cell receptor beta chains follows, all from one sample in a study of blood T cell repertoires in COVID-19. Sequencing was performed with immunoSEQ multiplex PCR; in TCRdb, only in-frame clones are kept and a portion is missing. The top ten hold 2.5% to 3% of the sample, which has a few hundred thousand clones, about 90% seen once. Sequencing input: PBMCs or T cells enriched from blood (not recorded which). These receptors all stem from a woman under 40 who had recovered from COVID-19. Both conserved end residues are part of each CDR3. The D gene is left open where the match is weak. Some rows mark clone size as missing; the rest say once, few, many or name a class of expanded clone.

TGTGCCAGCAGCCAAGAGGGAGGCCCCCACGGGACCCAGTACTTC	CASSQEGGPHGTQYF	once	-	TRBJ2-5	TRBV3-1/TRBV3-2
TGTGCCAGCAGCTCCTACGGTGTGGGCACTCCATTCGAGCAGTACTTC	CASSSYGVGTPFEQYF	-	-	TRBJ2-7	TRBV7-8
TGTGCCACCAGCTTCTCCCGGACAGGGGGTAATGGCTACACCTTC	CATSFSRTGGNGYTF	-	TRBD1	TRBJ1-2	TRBV15
TGTGCCAGCAGTGAGGCGGGACGCGAGCAGTACTTC	CASSEAGREQYF	-	-	TRBJ2-7	TRBV27
TGTGCCAGCAGCAAGGGACAGGGGTTCACTGAAGCTTTCTTT	CASSKGQGFTEAFF	-	TRBD1	TRBJ1-1	TRBV4-2
TGTGCCAGCATTAACAGGGGGCAGCTCGGCACTGAAGCTTTCTTT	CASINRGQLGTEAFF	once	TRBD1	TRBJ1-1	TRBV6-5
TGCGCCAGCAGCTTGGACAGGGGTGAGCAGTTCTTC	CASSLDRGEQFF	-	TRBD1	TRBJ2-1	TRBV5-1
TGTGCCAGCAGTAATCCGGGAGACAACACTGAAGCTTTCTTT	CASSNPGDNTEAFF	-	-	TRBJ1-1	TRBV6-5
TGTGCCAGCTCACCTCGAACAACAGGGGTCAATGAGCAGTTCTTC	CASSPRTTGVNEQFF	-	TRBD1	TRBJ2-1	TRBV18
TGCAGTGCTAGACAGGGTCAGCCCCAGCATTTT	CSARQGQPQHF	-	-	TRBJ1-5	TRBV20-1